This T cell receptor beta chain was profiled in a study of shared T cell receptors in the human thymus. Looked up from germline, CDR1 is GTSNPN and CDR2 is SVGIG (reference sequence). V lost 5 bases and J lost 0; bases outside the gene matches: 21. The CDR3 contains 20 residues. Assay used: immunoSEQ multiplex PCR; TCRdb lists only in-frame clones, some missing. The repertoire consists of hundreds of thousands of clones, with around nine tenths occurring once and the leading ten covering over 0.008%. This clone was observed a few times. These data also featured in a second study, about human thymus T cells. From that study: Related research has reported that thymic repertoires overlap highly among unrelated individuals.

The sample was thymocytes. The origin of this receptor is a boy under two years old with a congenital heart defect. The chain combines TRBV30 with TRBJ1-4, with 7 bases matching TRBD1. CDR3 DNA sequence: TGTGCCTGGTCCCCCGAACGGGGACAGTCAAGCCTTACAACTAATGAAAAACTGTTTTTT. It encodes CAWSPERGQSSLTTNEKLFF. The entire variable domain, with the rest obtained from reference TRBV30 and TRBJ1-4, is as follows: SQTIHQWPATLVQPVGSPLSLECTVEGTSNPNLYWYRQAAGRGLQLLFYSVGIGQISSEVPQNLSASRPQDRQFILSSKKLLLSDSGFYLCAWSPERGQSSLTTNEKLFFGSGTQLSVL.